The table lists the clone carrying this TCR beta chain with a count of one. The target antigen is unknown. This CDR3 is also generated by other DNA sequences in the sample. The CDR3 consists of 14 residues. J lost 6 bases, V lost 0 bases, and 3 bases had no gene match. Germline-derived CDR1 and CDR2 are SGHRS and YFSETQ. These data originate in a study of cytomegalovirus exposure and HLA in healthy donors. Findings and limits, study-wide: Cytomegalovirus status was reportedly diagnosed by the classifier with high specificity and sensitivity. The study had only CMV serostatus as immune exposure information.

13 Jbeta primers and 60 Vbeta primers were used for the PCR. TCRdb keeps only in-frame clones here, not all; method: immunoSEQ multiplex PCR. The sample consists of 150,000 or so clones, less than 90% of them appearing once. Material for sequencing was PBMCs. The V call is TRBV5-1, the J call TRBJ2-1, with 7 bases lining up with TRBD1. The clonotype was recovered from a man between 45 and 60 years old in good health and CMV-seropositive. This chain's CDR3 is CASSLETGFNEQFF. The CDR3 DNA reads TGCGCCAGCAGCTTGGAGACAGGGTTCAATGAGCAGTTCTTC.